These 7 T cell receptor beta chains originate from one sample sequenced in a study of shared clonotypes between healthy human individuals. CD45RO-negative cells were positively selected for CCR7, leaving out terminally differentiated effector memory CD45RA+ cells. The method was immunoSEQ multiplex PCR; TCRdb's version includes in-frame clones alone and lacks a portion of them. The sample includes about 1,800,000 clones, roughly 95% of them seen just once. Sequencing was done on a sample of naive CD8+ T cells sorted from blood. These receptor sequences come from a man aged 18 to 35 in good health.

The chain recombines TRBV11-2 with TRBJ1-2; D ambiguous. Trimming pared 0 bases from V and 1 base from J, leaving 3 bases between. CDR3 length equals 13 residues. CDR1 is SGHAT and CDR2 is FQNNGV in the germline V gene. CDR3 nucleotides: TGTGCCAGCAGCTTAGATATTAACTATGGCTACACCTTC. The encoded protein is CASSLDINYGYTF.

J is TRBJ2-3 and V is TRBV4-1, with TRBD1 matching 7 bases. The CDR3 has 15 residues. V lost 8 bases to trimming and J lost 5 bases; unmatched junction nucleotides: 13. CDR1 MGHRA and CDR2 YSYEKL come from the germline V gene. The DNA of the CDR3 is TGCGCCAGCCAACGGGACGCAGGGGGAAAAGATACGCAGTATTTT. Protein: CASQRDAGGKDTQYF.

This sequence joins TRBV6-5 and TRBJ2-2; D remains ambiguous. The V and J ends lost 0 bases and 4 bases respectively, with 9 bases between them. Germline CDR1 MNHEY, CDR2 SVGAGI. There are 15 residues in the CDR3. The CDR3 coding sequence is TGTGCCAGCAGTTACTCGAGGCGCGGCACCGGGGAGCTGTTTTTT. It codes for CASSYSRRGTGELFF.

The chain's CDR3 is CASSDLVGPDEQYF. CDR3 nucleotide sequence: TGCGCCAGCAGCGACCTCGTTGGCCCGGACGAGCAGTACTTC. The rearrangement joins TRBV5-1 to TRBJ2-7, with no clear D. There are 14 residues in the CDR3. Germline CDR1 SGHRS, CDR2 YFSETQ. V dropped 4 bases and J dropped 5 bases, with 16 bases sitting between them. Supplemented by reference TRBV5-1 and TRBJ2-7, the full variable domain reads KAGVTQTPRYLIKTRGQQVTLSCSPISGHRSVSWYQQTPGQGLQFLFEYFSETQRNKGNFPGRFSGRQFSNSRSEMNVSTLELGDSALYLCASSDLVGPDEQYFGPGTRLTVT.

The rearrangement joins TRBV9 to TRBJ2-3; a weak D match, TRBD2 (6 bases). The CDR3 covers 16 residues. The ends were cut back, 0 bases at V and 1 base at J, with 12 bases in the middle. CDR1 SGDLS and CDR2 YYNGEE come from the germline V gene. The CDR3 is CASSVGGGIGTDTQYF. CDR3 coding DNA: TGTGCCAGCAGCGTAGGTGGCGGGATAGGCACAGATACGCAGTATTTT.

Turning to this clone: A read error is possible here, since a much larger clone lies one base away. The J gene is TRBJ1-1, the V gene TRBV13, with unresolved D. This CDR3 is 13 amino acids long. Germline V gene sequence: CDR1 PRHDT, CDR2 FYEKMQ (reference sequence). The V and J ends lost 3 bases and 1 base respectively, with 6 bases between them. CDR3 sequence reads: CASSLAENTEAFF. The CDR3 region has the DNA TGTGCCAGCAGCTTGGCAGAGAACACTGAAGCTTTCTTT.

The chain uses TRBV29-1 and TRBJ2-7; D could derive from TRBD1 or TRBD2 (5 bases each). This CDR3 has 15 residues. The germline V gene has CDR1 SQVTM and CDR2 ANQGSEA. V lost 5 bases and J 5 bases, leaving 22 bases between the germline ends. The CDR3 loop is CSVLQVAGAFDEQYF. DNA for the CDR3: TGCAGCGTTCTTCAAGTGGCCGGGGCGTTCGACGAGCAGTACTTC.